These 14 T cell receptor beta chains came from one sample sequenced in a study of T-cell reconstitution after alpha-beta-depleted transplantation in children (dated by TCRdb to the mid-2010s). The treatment or condition label, read with the paper, signifies: allogeneic hematopoietic cell transplantation with graft depleted of TCRalphabeta T cells and CD19 B cells. The library was made by PCR. TCRdb lists the instrument as Illumina HiSeq 2500. To normalize quantification of the TCRbeta repertoire, the TCR libraries were built with molecular barcoding that relied on unique molecular identifiers. Starting from the raw public reads, TCRdb applied fastp trimming at Q25, assembled clones with MiXCR and retained in-frame beta chains. Every CDR3 protein is listed once, alongside the most common genes and DNA of its rows. The sample contains a few hundred thousand distinct CDR3 sequences, 25% to 30% of them found a single time. Under 45% of the sample is held by the ten biggest clonotypes.

The sequences come from PBMCs, collected before TCRalphabeta/CD19-depleted stem cell transplant. Receptors originate from a boy younger than two with Wiskott-Aldrich syndrome, due to receive a stem cell transplant.

In its sample, this clonotype was seen a few times. The rearrangement joins TRBV5-1 to TRBJ2-1, with 9 bases fitting TRBD1. The trim removed 4 bases at V and 8 bases at J, leaving 7 bases unmatched. The V gene's germline CDR1 is SGHRS and CDR2 YFSETQ. The CDR3 has 14 amino acids. CDR3: CASSRDRAVDEQFF. The CDR3 DNA is TGCGCCAGCAGCAGGGACAGGGCGGTCGATGAGCAGTTCTTC. The full variable domain, in which reference TRBV5-1 and TRBJ2-1 provide the parts outside the CDR3, is KAGVTQTPRYLIKTRGQQVTLSCSPISGHRSVSWYQQTPGQGLQFLFEYFSETQRNKGNFPGRFSGRQFSNSRSEMNVSTLELGDSALYLCASSRDRAVDEQFFGPGTRLTVL.

This clonotype was seen repeatedly, ten times or more. The chain is built from TRBV5-1 and TRBJ2-2; D possibly corresponds to TRBD2 (5 bases). The CDR3 contains 15 residues. The germline V and J ends were trimmed by 3 bases and 2 bases, with 11 bases remaining between them. CDR1 SGHRS and CDR2 YFSETQ come from the germline V gene. The CDR3 DNA follows: TGCGCCAGCAGCTCTCGCGAGGGAAACACCGGGGAGCTGTTTTTT. It is translated as CASSSREGNTGELFF.

The J gene is TRBJ2-3, the V gene TRBV20-1; 10 positions agree with TRBD2. V dropped 3 bases and J dropped 8; count of bases not matched to a gene: 11. Germline CDR1 is DFQATT and CDR2 is SNEGSKA (reference sequence). The CDR3 covers 15 residues. The CDR3 bases are TGCAGTGCTAGTAACGACCCTAGCGGGAGTGGTACGCAGTATTTT. It translates to CSASNDPSGSGTQYF.

The chain is built from TRBV4-1 and TRBJ2-1, with 16 bases matching TRBD2. Trimming at V came to 2 bases and at J to 15 bases, leaving 7 bases not matched to a gene. The germline CDR1 and CDR2 sequences are MGHRA and YSYEKL. This CDR3 has 15 amino acids. CDR3 region: CASSQFGTSGRARFF. Written as DNA, the CDR3 is TGCGCCAGCAGCCAATTTGGGACTAGCGGGAGGGCCCGGTTCTTC.

This clonotype was counted only a few times. V is TRBV18 and J is TRBJ2-1; D is unclear. The CDR3 contains 15 residues. The germline V gene encodes CDR1 KGHSH and CDR2 LQKENI. The V gene lost 3 bases and the J gene lost 0 bases, with 9 bases spanning the gap. The CDR3: CASSPVSHSYNEQFF. The CDR3 DNA sequence: TGTGCCAGCTCACCGGTCTCCCACTCCTACAATGAGCAGTTCTTC.

V and J are TRBV15 and TRBJ2-2, with D uncertain. This CDR3 has 13 amino acids. Germline CDR1 LNHNV, CDR2 YYDKDF (reference sequence). Trimming removed 1 base from V and 6 bases from J, with 6 bases in between. The CDR3 region is CATSRAGPGELFF. The CDR3 bases are TGTGCCACCAGCAGAGCTGGGCCCGGGGAGCTGTTTTTT. The complete variable domain, with remaining parts taken from reference TRBV15 and TRBJ2-2, reads DAMVIQNPRYQVTQFGKPVTLSCSQTLNHNVMYWYQQKSSQAPKLLFHYYDKDFNNEADTPDNFQSRRPNTSFCFLDIRSPGLGDTAMYLCATSRAGPGELFFGEGSRLTVL.

This rearrangement joins TRBV21-1 to TRBJ1-5; TRBD1, the D gene given by the table, was not confirmed from the DNA. TRBV21-1 is a pseudogene segment. The CDR3 covers 14 residues. This CDR3 is CASSTHRGRQPQHF. In DNA, the CDR3 is TGTGCCAGCAGCACCCACAGGGGGCGGCAGCCCCAGCATTTT.

There are many counts of this clonotype. V is TRBV20-1 and J is TRBJ2-5; D unclear. The CDR3 has 11 amino acids. Germline CDR1 and CDR2: DFQATT and SNEGSKA (reference sequence). Trimming stripped 5 bases from V and 5 bases from J, with 9 bases between. CDR3 amino acids: CSAPGTETQYF. The CDR3 DNA is TGCAGTGCTCCTGGTACGGAGACCCAGTACTTC.

The chain has TRBV28 and TRBJ2-1; TRBD2 matches at 9 bases. V was clipped by 5 bases and J by 5 bases; unmatched bases: 10. This CDR3 has 16 amino acids. CDR1 is MDHEN, CDR2 SYDVKM, per germline. Written as DNA, the CDR3 is TGTGCCAGCAGTGGTATAGCGGGAGCGGTCCACAATGAGCAGTTCTTC. It translates to CASSGIAGAVHNEQFF.

J is TRBJ2-1 and V is TRBV5-5; no clear D. With 7 bases removed from V and 3 bases from J, the gap between germline ends came to 11 bases. The CDR3 totals 13 residues. Germline V CDR1 and CDR2: SGHKS, YYEKEE (reference sequence). DNA of the CDR3: TGTGCCAGCGGAGCTCTCGACTACAATGAGCAGTTCTTC. It encodes CASGALDYNEQFF.

This clonotype was detected a few times. The chain is built from TRBV20-1 and TRBJ1-1; D uncertain. This CDR3 region has 12 residues. Looked up from germline, CDR1 is DFQATT and CDR2 is SNEGSKA (reference sequence). Trimming shortened V by 3 bases and J by 1 base, and 6 bases separated the two germline ends. The CDR3 is CSASSRNTEAFF. CDR3 sequence (DNA): TGCAGTGCTAGTTCACGGAACACTGAAGCTTTCTTT.

Only a few counts were recorded for this clonotype. V is TRBV12-3 or TRBV12-4 and J is TRBJ2-5; D is perhaps TRBD1 (5 bases). V gave up 6 bases and J gave up 4 bases, with 18 bases separating them. The CDR3 has 15 amino acids. The CDR3, as DNA: TGTGCCAGCAGCTTCCTGACAGTTCAAGGAGAGACCCAGTACTTC. It specifies CASSFLTVQGETQYF.

The rearrangement joins TRBV27 to TRBJ1-5; D not resolved. This CDR3 has 16 amino acids. Trimming took off 6 bases at V and 1 base at J, with 16 bases between the two ends. Germline V lookup: CDR1 MNHEY, CDR2 SMNVEV (reference sequence). CDR3 nucleotides: TGTGCCAGCAGACCGATTGGGCAATTGAGCAATCAGCCCCAGCATTTT. Protein product: CASRPIGQLSNQPQHF.

There are a few counts of this clonotype. The rearrangement uses TRBV5-1 and TRBJ2-1; D uncertain. Germline CDR1 reads SGHRS; CDR2 reads YFSETQ. The CDR3 totals 14 residues. The ends were cut back, 4 bases at V and 0 bases at J, with 8 bases in the middle. CDR3 sequence (DNA): TGCGCCAGCAGCCAATCAAGCTCCTACAATGAGCAGTTCTTC. Encoded protein: CASSQSSSYNEQFF.